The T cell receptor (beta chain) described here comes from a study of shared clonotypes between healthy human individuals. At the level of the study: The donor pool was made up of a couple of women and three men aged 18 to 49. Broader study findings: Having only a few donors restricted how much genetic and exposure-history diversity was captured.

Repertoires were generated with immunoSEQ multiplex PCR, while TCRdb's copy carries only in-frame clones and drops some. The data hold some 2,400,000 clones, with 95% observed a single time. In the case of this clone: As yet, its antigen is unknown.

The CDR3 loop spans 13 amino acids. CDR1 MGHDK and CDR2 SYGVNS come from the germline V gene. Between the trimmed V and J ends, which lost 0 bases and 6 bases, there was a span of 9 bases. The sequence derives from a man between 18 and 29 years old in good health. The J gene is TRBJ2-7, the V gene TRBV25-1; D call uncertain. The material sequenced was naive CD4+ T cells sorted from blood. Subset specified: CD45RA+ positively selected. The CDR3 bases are TGTGCCAGCAGTGAATATTTCTGGGCCGAGCAGTACTTC. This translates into CASSEYFWAEQYF.